The 28 T cell receptor beta chains below all came from one sample that was sequenced in a study of radiotherapy plus CTLA-4 blockade in lung cancer. TCRdb's copy holds only in-frame clones and misses some; the assay was immunoSEQ multiplex PCR. Among around 40,000 clones, about 74% were seen once, and the ten largest hold 9.8%. The specimen comprised peripheral blood, sampled from a patient treated with radiotherapy plus ipilimumab. These receptors were collected from a human donor with non-small cell lung cancer who had stable disease on radiotherapy plus ipilimumab.

This clone was observed a handful of times. The chain links TRBV7-2 to TRBJ2-7, with 9 bases aligning to TRBD1. CDR1 and CDR2 (germline): SGHTA, FQGNSA. The CDR3 is made up of 14 amino acids. V was pared by 3 bases and J by 6 bases, with 6 bases of the junction left unmatched. DNA of the CDR3: TGTGCCAGCAGCTTTAGACAGGGGGTGTTCGAGCAGTACTTC. Translating gives CASSFRQGVFEQYF.

The chain has TRBV4-1 and TRBJ2-1; TRBD2 aligns across 12 bases. This CDR3 is built from 16 residues. The V gene end was trimmed by 4 bases and the J gene end by 4 bases; junction bases not matched to a gene: 5. Germline loops: CDR1 MGHRA, CDR2 YSYEKL. The CDR3 loop is CASSRPGLAGYNEQFF. DNA for the CDR3: TGCGCCAGCAGCCGGCCAGGACTAGCGGGATACAATGAGCAGTTCTTC.

This clone was seen a few times. V gene TRBV5-1 combines with J gene TRBJ1-5; 8 bases line up with TRBD1. Germline lookup yields CDR1 SGHRS and CDR2 YFSETQ. The CDR3 consists of 15 residues. Trimming removed 0 bases from V and 2 bases from J; junction bases left unmatched: 1. CDR3: CASSLEGQGNQPQHF. The CDR3 nucleotides read TGCGCCAGCAGCTTGGAGGGACAGGGCAATCAGCCCCAGCATTTT.

This chain uses TRBV28 with TRBJ1-6; D perhaps matches TRBD1 (6 bases). CDR3 length: 15 amino acids. CDR1 is MDHEN and CDR2 is SYDVKM in the germline V gene. Trimming took off 3 bases at V and 3 bases at J, with 9 bases between the two ends. CDR3 amino acids: CASSFPGHYNSPLHF. The CDR3 bases are TGTGCCAGCAGTTTTCCGGGACACTATAATTCACCCCTCCACTTT.

The V and J genes are TRBV19 and TRBJ1-4; D possibly corresponds to TRBD1 (5 bases). From germline, CDR1 is LNHDA and CDR2 SQIVND (reference sequence). CDR3 size: 14 residues. V lost 6 bases and J lost 0, with 8 bases in between. CDR3 in amino acids: CASSLQATNEKLFF. For the CDR3, the DNA is TGTGCCAGTAGCCTACAGGCAACTAATGAAAAACTGTTTTTT.

The chain recombines TRBV15 with TRBJ2-5; 10 positions agree with TRBD2. The trim removed 8 bases at V and 5 bases at J, leaving 8 bases unmatched. This CDR3 has 14 residues. From germline, CDR1 is LNHNV and CDR2 YYDKDF (reference sequence). The CDR3 DNA sequence: TGTGCCACCTTACTAGCGGGGCCGGGTGAGACCCAGTACTTC. As protein: CATLLAGPGETQYF.

This sequence joins TRBV5-4 and TRBJ1-4; 7 bases fit TRBD1. The germline CDR1 and CDR2 sequences are SGHNT and YYREEE (reference sequence). The CDR3 loop spans 16 amino acids. V dropped 4 bases and J dropped 0; count of bases not matched to a gene: 6. CDR3 loop: CASSQRTGATNEKLFF. The CDR3, as DNA: TGTGCCAGCAGCCAGCGGACAGGAGCAACTAATGAAAAACTGTTTTTT.

The gene calls are TRBV9 and TRBJ2-3; unclear D gene. The germline CDR1 and CDR2 sequences are SGDLS and YYNGEE. Trimming cost V 0 bases and J 4 bases, with 12 bases left between them. The CDR3 is made up of 15 amino acids. CDR3 region: CASSVVHGRADTQYF. DNA for the CDR3: TGTGCCAGCAGCGTAGTCCATGGCCGGGCAGATACGCAGTATTTT.

This rearrangement joins TRBV5-6 to TRBJ1-2; a weak D match, TRBD1 (5 bases). The CDR3 loop spans 16 amino acids. CDR1 SGHDT and CDR2 YYEEEE come from the germline V gene. V was cut by 0 bases and J by 1 base, with 13 bases left in between. The CDR3 protein is CASSLVPLGGNYGYTF. In nucleotides, the CDR3 is TGTGCCAGCAGCTTGGTGCCACTGGGGGGTAACTATGGCTACACCTTC.

This clone was counted a few times. The chain uses TRBV7-8 and TRBJ1-1, with 9 bases aligning to TRBD1. V trimming: 9 bases; J trimming: 5 bases; junction bases outside the gene matches: 13. The CDR3 totals 15 residues. Germline CDR1 reads SGHVS; CDR2 reads FQNEAQ. The CDR3 bases are TGTGCCAGTAAAAAACAGGGGGCGCTGGGAACTGAAGCTTTCTTT. This gives the protein CASKKQGALGTEAFF.

The chain has TRBV5-1 and TRBJ1-3; no reliable D call. Per germline, CDR1 SGHRS and CDR2 YFSETQ. V was cut by 2 bases and J by 7 bases, with 16 bases left in between. The CDR3 extends over 15 amino acids. CDR3 in DNA: TGCGCCAGCAGCTTACCCTCGTTTCCTCGGAACACCATATATTTT. It yields the protein CASSLPSFPRNTIYF.

The chain is built from TRBV4-1 and TRBJ2-1; D is possibly TRBD1 (5 bases). Germline lookup yields CDR1 MGHRA and CDR2 YSYEKL. There are 16 residues in the CDR3. The V gene lost 1 base and the J gene lost 2 bases, with 12 bases spanning the gap. CDR3 amino acids: CASSQGIQTAYNEQFF. CDR3 nucleotides: TGCGCCAGCAGCCAAGGTATTCAGACAGCCTACAATGAGCAGTTCTTC.

The chain links TRBV7-6 to TRBJ1-1; no reliable D call. V lost 5 bases, J lost 1 base, and 14 bases lay in between. Per the germline V gene, CDR1 is SGHVS and CDR2 is FNYEAQ. The CDR3 is 15 residues long. The CDR3 sequence is CASSHLPSGNTEAFF. The CDR3 DNA follows: TGTGCCAGCAGCCATCTACCTAGCGGGAACACTGAAGCTTTCTTT.

This clone came up once. V and J are TRBV14 and TRBJ1-2; the match to TRBD1 covers 8 bases. Unmatched junction bases numbered 4, after V lost 0 bases and J lost 4 bases. The germline V gene encodes CDR1 SGHDN and CDR2 FVKESK. The CDR3 has 15 residues. The DNA of the CDR3 is TGTGCCAGCAGCCAAGAGGCGGGACAGGCCTATGGCTACACCTTC. It yields the protein CASSQEAGQAYGYTF.

The table lists this clone with many counts. The chain couples TRBV7-2 to TRBJ1-1; tentative D call: TRBD1 (6 bases). The germline V gene has CDR1 SGHTA and CDR2 FQGNSA. The CDR3 has 13 amino acids. V lost 5 bases, J lost 5 bases, and 12 bases lay in between. This CDR3 reads CASSTRTVTEAFF. The CDR3 region has the DNA TGTGCCAGCAGCACGCGGACAGTGACTGAAGCTTTCTTT. Supplemented by reference TRBV7-2 and TRBJ1-1, the full variable domain reads GAGVSQSPSNKVTEKGKDVELRCDPISGHTALYWYRQSLGQGLEFLIYFQGNSAPDKSGLPSDRFSAERTGGSVSTLTIQRTQQEDSAVYLCASSTRTVTEAFFGQGTRLTVV.

The chain recombines TRBV9 with TRBJ1-1; the D gene is possibly TRBD1 (5 bases). Germline V gene sequence: CDR1 SGDLS, CDR2 YYNGEE. V was trimmed by 0 bases and J by 4 bases, leaving 16 bases between them. The CDR3 is 16 residues long. In DNA, the CDR3 is TGTGCCAGCAGCGTAGGAGGGAGCTTGGGGGGCACTGAAGCTTTCTTT. Protein product: CASSVGGSLGGTEAFF. The full variable domain, in which reference TRBV9 and TRBJ1-1 provide the parts outside the CDR3, is DSGVTQTPKHLITATGQRVTLRCSPRSGDLSVYWYQQSLDQGLQFLIQYYNGEERAKGNILERFSAQQFPDLHSELNLSSLELGDSALYFCASSVGGSLGGTEAFFGQGTRLTVV.

This clone was picked up a small number of times. The chain combines TRBV7-2 with TRBJ2-1, with 7 bases aligning to TRBD1. Germline CDR1 SGHTA, CDR2 FQGNSA. The V segment lost 6 bases and the J segment 9 bases; nucleotides outside the gene matches: 14. The CDR3 length is 15 residues. The CDR3 DNA follows: TGTGCCAGCAGTTTCCGGGACAGTTTTGATGGTGAGCAGTTCTTC. Its protein product is CASSFRDSFDGEQFF.

The CDR3: CASSPDRAGEQYF. Written as DNA, the CDR3 is TGCGCCAGCAGCCCGGACAGGGCGGGCGAGCAGTACTTC. V and J are TRBV5-1 and TRBJ2-7, with 8 bases fitting TRBD1. Germline CDR1 is SGHRS and CDR2 is YFSETQ. The CDR3 spans 13 residues. V trimming: 4 bases; J trimming: 6 bases; junction bases outside the gene matches: 6.

The chain is built from TRBV5-1 and TRBJ1-2; D uncertain. Germline V CDR1 and CDR2: SGHRS, YFSETQ. The CDR3 sequence is 14 residues long. Between the trimmed V and J ends, which lost 0 bases and 8 bases, there was a span of 14 bases. The DNA of the CDR3 is TGCGCCAGCAGCTTGGGTGGAGGGCATGGAGGCTACACCTTC. The encoded protein is CASSLGGGHGGYTF.

The chain links TRBV4-1 to TRBJ2-5; tentatively, D is TRBD2 (6 bases). With the DNA end fitting TRBJ2-7 better, the J assignment may be wrong. Germline loops: CDR1 MGHRA, CDR2 YSYEKL. The CDR3 is made up of 15 amino acids. CDR3 in DNA: TGCGCCAGCAGCCAAGACTCTGGGGGGACCTACGAGCAGTACTTC. Translating it yields CASSQDSGGTYEQYF.

The J gene is TRBJ1-5, the V gene TRBV2; 11 nucleotides agree with TRBD1. The CDR3 consists of 15 residues. The ends lost 7 bases at V and 2 bases at J; junction bases unmatched: 4. The V gene's germline CDR1 is SNHLY and CDR2 FYNNEI. The CDR3 reads CASTGQGAGNQPQHF. The CDR3 coding sequence is TGTGCCAGCACAGGACAGGGGGCGGGCAATCAGCCCCAGCATTTT.

The gene calls are TRBV5-6 and TRBJ2-3; the match to TRBD1 covers 11 bases. The CDR3 runs 15 residues. The trim removed 7 bases at V and 4 bases at J, leaving 8 bases unmatched. Germline CDR1 and CDR2: SGHDT and YYEEEE. CDR3 in DNA: TGTGCCAGCGCCGGGACAGGGGGTGTGTCAGATACGCAGTATTTT. Translating it yields CASAGTGGVSDTQYF.

This rearrangement joins TRBV6-6 to TRBJ2-3; D call uncertain. The CDR3 is 11 amino acids. Germline assignment: CDR1 MNHNY and CDR2 SVGAGI (reference sequence). V lost 5 bases and J lost 6, with 6 bases in between. CDR3 sequence: CASSHGDTQYF. Here the CDR3 DNA reads TGTGCCAGCAGTCACGGGGATACGCAGTATTTT.

The chain has TRBV5-1 and TRBJ1-2; D unresolved. V was cut by 4 bases and J by 4 bases, with 23 bases left in between. This CDR3 comprises 17 residues. Germline values: CDR1 SGHRS, CDR2 YFSETQ. In DNA form, the CDR3 reads TGCGCCAGCAGCCTAAGATTGTCGACCTCCCGGGGCTATGGCTACACCTTC. Translated, it gives CASSLRLSTSRGYGYTF.

The gene calls are TRBV6-5 and TRBJ1-5, with 9 bases lining up with TRBD1. Germline CDR1 and CDR2: MNHEY and SVGAGI. Trimming at V came to 6 bases and at J to 4 bases, leaving 4 bases not matched to a gene. This CDR3 is built from 14 residues. CDR3 protein: CASSRQGGNQPQHF. In nucleotides, the CDR3 is TGTGCCAGCAGCCGACAGGGGGGTAATCAGCCCCAGCATTTT.

The V gene is TRBV5-1, the J gene TRBJ2-3, with 10 bases fitting TRBD2. The V gene end was trimmed by 0 bases and the J gene end by 5 bases; junction bases not matched to a gene: 3. The CDR3 runs to 15 residues. CDR1 SGHRS and CDR2 YFSETQ come from the germline V gene. This chain's CDR3 is CASSLELAGRDTQYF. CDR3 nucleotides: TGCGCCAGCAGCTTGGAACTAGCGGGGCGAGATACGCAGTATTTT.

This chain joins TRBV6-1 and TRBJ2-5, with D maybe TRBD1 (5 bases). The J call is in doubt because the DNA end fits TRBJ2-7 better. Looked up from germline, CDR1 is MNHNS and CDR2 is SASEGT. The CDR3 is 13 residues long. CDR3 region: CASISRAPYEQYF. The CDR3 nucleotides read TGTGCCAGCATCAGCAGGGCACCCTACGAGCAGTACTTC.

The J gene is TRBJ1-5, the V gene TRBV6-6; TRBD1 is a possible D gene (6 bases). Per germline, CDR1 MNHNY and CDR2 SVGAGI (reference sequence). CDR3 length: 13 amino acids. V dropped 5 bases and J dropped 5 bases, with 10 bases sitting between them. This CDR3 reads CASSDRSYQPQHF. The CDR3, as DNA: TGTGCCAGCAGTGACAGGTCCTATCAGCCCCAGCATTTT.